This T cell receptor (beta chain) derives from a study of blood T cells in healthy people across ages. The CDR3 covers 13 residues. Looked up from germline, CDR1 is SQVTM and CDR2 is ANQGSEA. J was trimmed by 4 bases and V by 3 bases; bases with no gene match: 4. Sample-barcoded 5' priming and a J-beta primer mix drove a second PCR of roughly 6 to 12 cycles. TCRdb re-called the 5' RACE reads through MiXCR, storing one row per CDR3 protein. The profile shows 600,000 to 1,000,000 distinct CDR3 sequences, 58% of them singletons. The sample providers were healthy Caucasian people from Russia, aged about 6 to 95.

This clonotype was obtained from a young man in good health. Sample: blood. The J gene is TRBJ1-1, the V gene TRBV29-1, with TRBD1 matching over 8 bases. The CDR3 DNA reads as TGCAGCGTTGAGGTCGGGACAGGCACTGAAGCTTTCTTT. Translated, it gives CSVEVGTGTEAFF.